These 4 T cell receptor beta chains originate from one sample sequenced in a study of cytomegalovirus exposure and HLA in healthy donors. 60 Vbeta and 13 Jbeta primers were used in PCR. Only in-frame clones appear in the TCRdb table, and some are missing; sequencing was by immunoSEQ multiplex PCR. The sample has roughly 250,000 clones; about 80% are singletons. The specimen was PBMCs. These receptors were collected from a girl under 10 years old in good health and CMV-seronegative.

This clone was counted a single time. The genes are TRBV28 and TRBJ2-1, with 13 bases lining up with TRBD2. V shed 4 bases and J 5 bases; nucleotides not matched to a gene: 5. This CDR3 spans 16 amino acids. From germline, CDR1 is MDHEN and CDR2 SYDVKM. The CDR3 DNA reads TGTGCCAGCAGTTCATGGACTAGCGGGAGTAACAATGAGCAGTTCTTC. It yields the protein CASSSWTSGSNNEQFF.

This chain joins TRBV7-9 and TRBJ2-7, with 8 bases matching TRBD2. With 4 bases clipped from V and 3 bases from J, the junction kept 8 bases outside the gene matches. Germline V gene lookup returns CDR1 SEHNR and CDR2 FQNEAQ (reference sequence). There are 15 residues in the CDR3. In nucleotides, the CDR3 is TGTGCCAGCAGCTCTAGCGGGCCTTATATCTACGAGCAGTACTTC. It specifies CASSSSGPYIYEQYF. Supplemented by reference TRBV7-9 and TRBJ2-7, the full variable domain reads DTGVSQNPRHKITKRGQNVTFRCDPISEHNRLYWYRQTLGQGPEFLTYFQNEAQLEKSRLLSDRFSAERPKGSFSTLEIQRTEQGDSAMYLCASSSSGPYIYEQYFGPGTRLTVT.

The genes are TRBV9 and TRBJ1-2, with TRBD1 as a possible D gene (5 bases). Per the germline V gene, CDR1 is SGDLS and CDR2 is YYNGEE. V was shortened by 0 bases and J by 6 bases, with 9 bases between the two germline ends. The CDR3 covers 13 residues. CDR3 sequence: CASSVGRVDGYTF. CDR3 nucleotide sequence: TGTGCCAGCAGCGTAGGCAGGGTAGATGGCTACACCTTC.

The J gene is TRBJ2-1, the V gene TRBV7-9; D call uncertain. Germline CDR1 SEHNR, CDR2 FQNEAQ (reference sequence). The germline V and J ends were trimmed by 1 base and 2 bases, with 9 bases remaining between them. CDR3 length equals 15 residues. The CDR3 spells CASSLGVAAYNEQFF. CDR3 coding DNA: TGTGCCAGCAGCTTAGGGGTTGCGGCCTACAATGAGCAGTTCTTC.